Following are 27 T cell receptor beta chains from one sample sequenced in a study of shared clonotypes between healthy human individuals. Sequencing was performed with immunoSEQ multiplex PCR; in TCRdb, only in-frame clones are kept and a portion is missing. The sample yields around 1.9 million clones, about 94% seen once. Naive CD8 cells, CD45RO-negative and positively selected for CCR7, excluded terminally differentiated effector memory CD45RA+ cells. Sequences were obtained from naive CD8+ T cells from PBMCs. These receptors were taken from a man between 18 and 29 years old in good health. Some clones in this sample may be carry-over from other donors' samples.

In this sample, this clone turned up a few times. The chain links TRBV10-3 to TRBJ1-1; 7 bases match TRBD1. The CDR3 has 14 residues. V was clipped by 4 bases and J by 4 bases; unmatched bases: 6. CDR1 and CDR2 (germline): ENHRY, SYGVKD. The CDR3 DNA is TGTGCCATCAGTGGCCGGGACAGTTCCACTGAAGCTTTCTTT. It is translated as CAISGRDSSTEAFF.

V is TRBV27 and J is TRBJ2-3; 8 bases fit TRBD2. This CDR3 region has 17 residues. With 4 bases clipped from V and 0 bases from J, the junction kept 9 bases outside the gene matches. Germline CDR1 and CDR2: MNHEY and SMNVEV (reference sequence). The CDR3, as DNA: TGTGCCAGCAGTTCAAGGACTAGCACTACTAGCACAGATACGCAGTATTTT. Translating gives CASSSRTSTTSTDTQYF.

V and J are TRBV5-1 and TRBJ1-1, with a weak D call TRBD1 (5 bases). Germline lookup yields CDR1 SGHRS and CDR2 YFSETQ. Trimming shortened V by 3 bases and J by 1 base, and 10 bases separated the two germline ends. This CDR3 comprises 14 residues. CDR3 region: CASSSDTPNTEAFF. Written as DNA, the CDR3 is TGCGCCAGCAGCTCGGACACTCCGAACACTGAAGCTTTCTTT.

The genes are TRBV7-2 and TRBJ2-7, with 8 bases fitting TRBD2. Germline CDR1 is SGHTA and CDR2 is FQGNSA. The CDR3 length is 16 residues. Germline trimming cut 5 bases from V and 3 bases from J; bases unmatched to any gene: 12. CDR3 residues: CASSPGRAGGIYEQYF. The CDR3 nucleotides read TGTGCCAGCAGCCCAGGCCGCGCGGGAGGTATCTACGAGCAGTACTTC. Based on the CDR3 plus reference TRBV7-2 and TRBJ2-7, the full variable domain is GAGVSQSPSNKVTEKGKDVELRCDPISGHTALYWYRQSLGQGLEFLIYFQGNSAPDKSGLPSDRFSAERTGGSVSTLTIQRTQQEDSAVYLCASSPGRAGGIYEQYFGPGTRLTVT.

This clone was recorded only once. The chain recombines TRBV25-1 with TRBJ2-1, with TRBD1 identical over 7 bases. V was pared by 4 bases and J by 8 bases, with 8 bases of the junction left unmatched. The germline CDR1 and CDR2 sequences are MGHDK and SYGVNS. CDR3 length: 14 amino acids. The CDR3 here is CASSGDRLLDEQFF. Written as DNA, the CDR3 is TGTGCCAGCAGTGGGGACAGACTGCTAGATGAGCAGTTCTTC.

The CDR3: CSVAQGPEQFF. As DNA, the CDR3 is TGCAGCGTTGCCCAGGGGCCTGAGCAGTTCTTC. The chain uses TRBV29-1 and TRBJ2-1; the D gene is possibly TRBD1 (6 bases). Germline CDR1 reads SQVTM; CDR2 reads ANQGSEA. V lost 4 bases and J lost 9, with 10 bases in between. The length of the CDR3 is 11 residues.

This chain joins TRBV7-8 and TRBJ2-2; TRBD1 matches 7 bases. The V segment lost 11 bases and the J segment 4 bases; nucleotides outside the gene matches: 13. The CDR3 consists of 15 residues. CDR1 is SGHVS, CDR2 FQNEAQ, per germline. The CDR3 is CAGQTGTHSTGELFF. The CDR3 region has the DNA TGTGCCGGACAGACAGGGACACATTCCACCGGGGAGCTGTTTTTT. Full variable domain (rest looked up from reference TRBV7-8 and TRBJ2-2): GAGVSQSPRYKVAKRGQDVALRCDPISGHVSLFWYQQALGQGPEFLTYFQNEAQLDKSGLPSDRFFAERPEGSVSTLKIQRTQQEDSAVYLCAGQTGTHSTGELFFGEGSRLTVL.

The gene calls are TRBV9 and TRBJ2-6, with D possibly being TRBD1 (6 bases). Germline lookup yields CDR1 SGDLS and CDR2 YYNGEE. V was trimmed by 0 bases and J by 2 bases, leaving 12 bases between them. This CDR3 has 17 amino acids. CDR3 sequence (DNA): TGTGCCAGCAGCGTAGTTAACAGGGTGACTGGGGCCAACGTCCTGACTTTC. Translated: CASSVVNRVTGANVLTF.

The table lists this clone with a count of one. The rearrangement uses TRBV4-2 and TRBJ2-1; D is unclear. V shed 1 base and J shed 4 bases, with 17 bases lying between them. The CDR3 covers 17 residues. Germline V gives CDR1 LGHNA, CDR2 YNFKEQ. The CDR3 nucleotides read TGTGCCAGCAGCCAAGCCGAGGATCTGGGTGAGTACAATGAGCAGTTCTTC. It codes for CASSQAEDLGEYNEQFF.

The V and J genes are TRBV19 and TRBJ1-5; D uncertain. Germline CDR1 LNHDA, CDR2 SQIVND (reference sequence). V lost 10 bases, J lost 0 bases, and 13 bases lay in between. The CDR3 runs 14 residues. CDR3 nucleotides: TGTGCCACCAAAATCCGGGATAGCAATCAGCCCCAGCATTTT. Its translation: CATKIRDSNQPQHF.

The gene calls are TRBV25-1 and TRBJ2-4, with D perhaps TRBD1 or TRBD2 (6 bases each). Trimming left V 4 bases short and J 2 bases short, with 9 bases between. Germline V gene data show CDR1 as MGHDK and CDR2 as SYGVNS. The CDR3 covers 14 residues. The CDR3 DNA reads as TGTGCCAGCAGTGGCCGGGGGCCCAAAAACATTCAGTACTTC. Translation gives CASSGRGPKNIQYF.

The V call is TRBV20-1, the J call TRBJ2-7; D is unresolved. The CDR3 sequence is 11 residues long. The germline V gene encodes CDR1 DFQATT and CDR2 SNEGSKA (reference sequence). Trimming removed 3 bases at V and 5 bases at J, with 8 bases between. CDR3 sequence: CSASWGNEQYF. For the CDR3, the DNA is TGCAGTGCTAGCTGGGGAAACGAGCAGTACTTC.

This clone was counted once. This chain joins TRBV19 and TRBJ1-4; D is undetermined. Trimming took 11 bases from V and 11 from J, leaving 15 bases between them. The CDR3 contains 11 residues. CDR1 and CDR2 (germline): LNHDA, SQIVND (reference sequence). The CDR3 bases are TGTGCCGCTAGGAACGGGAGGAAACTGTTTTTT. This codes for CAARNGRKLFF.

This clone was counted once. Other DNA sequences in this specimen translate into the identical CDR3. CDR3 in DNA: TGCGCCAGCAGCCGAACCGGGACGGGGAACACTGAAGCTTTCTTT. Its protein is CASSRTGTGNTEAFF. The rearrangement joins TRBV4-1 to TRBJ1-1; weak D call: TRBD1 (5 bases). Trimming removed 4 bases at V and 1 base at J, with 13 bases between. The length of the CDR3 is 15 residues. Per the germline V gene, CDR1 is MGHRA and CDR2 is YSYEKL.

The chain employs TRBV27 and TRBJ2-7; D might be TRBD2 (6 bases). CDR3 size: 13 residues. Germline CDR1 is MNHEY and CDR2 is SMNVEV (reference sequence). V gave up 5 bases and J gave up 4 bases, with 12 bases separating them. Here the CDR3 reads CASSPGVQYEQYF. The DNA for the CDR3 is TGTGCCAGCAGTCCGGGAGTCCAGTACGAGCAGTACTTC.

CDR3 nucleotide sequence: TGTGCCAGTAGTGAACAGGGAACGGGCACCGGGGAGCTGTTTTTT. Protein sequence: CASSEQGTGTGELFF. This rearrangement joins TRBV19 to TRBJ2-2; D might be TRBD1 (6 bases). Trimming removed 5 bases at V and 4 bases at J, with 14 bases between. The germline V gene has CDR1 LNHDA and CDR2 SQIVND (reference sequence). This CDR3 region has 15 residues.

The sample holds one count of this clone. V and J are TRBV7-6 and TRBJ1-1; D may be TRBD1 (6 bases). The V gene's germline CDR1 is SGHVS and CDR2 FNYEAQ. The CDR3 loop spans 16 amino acids. With 3 bases removed from V and 1 base from J, the gap between germline ends came to 15 bases. The DNA for the CDR3 is TGTGCCAGCAGCTTTGGGGTGGGGGCTCGGAACACTGAAGCTTTCTTT. Protein product: CASSFGVGARNTEAFF.

The V gene is TRBV27, the J gene TRBJ2-7; D gene ambiguous. Germline V CDR1 and CDR2: MNHEY, SMNVEV (reference sequence). Deletions cut 1 base from V and 2 bases from J, with 12 bases between. This CDR3 contains 15 residues. CDR3 DNA: TGTGCCAGCAGTTTATACGGACCCGGCCCCTACGAGCAGTACTTC. Its translation is CASSLYGPGPYEQYF.

This rearrangement joins TRBV7-6 to TRBJ2-7; D is possibly TRBD1 or TRBD2 (5 bases each). CDR3 size: 17 residues. Trimming took off 5 bases at V and 0 bases at J, with 20 bases between the two ends. Germline V CDR1 and CDR2: SGHVS, FNYEAQ. The CDR3 DNA reads TGTGCCAGCAGCCCGCTATCCGGGACCCTACTCTCCTACGAGCAGTACTTC. It specifies CASSPLSGTLLSYEQYF.

This clone has just one count. The rearrangement links TRBV28 to TRBJ1-5; 7 bases line up with TRBD1. CDR3 length equals 16 residues. V trimming: 3 bases; J trimming: 3 bases; junction bases outside the gene matches: 8. Germline CDR1 is MDHEN and CDR2 is SYDVKM. DNA for the CDR3: TGTGCCAGCAGTTTTGGAAGGGGGCTTGTCAATCAGCCCCAGCATTTT. This codes for CASSFGRGLVNQPQHF.

As for this clone: Other DNA sequences from this sample encode an identical CDR3 as well. The DNA for the CDR3 is TGTGCCAGCAGCTTAGCGGACAGTTACAATGAGCAGTTCTTC. Residues: CASSLADSYNEQFF. The chain couples TRBV7-9 to TRBJ2-1; D might be TRBD1 (6 bases). This CDR3 region has 14 residues. V lost 0 bases to trimming and J lost 4 bases, with 7 bases between them. The germline V gene encodes CDR1 SEHNR and CDR2 FQNEAQ (reference sequence). The variable domain in full, with the rest retrieved from reference TRBV7-9 and TRBJ2-1, is DTGVSQNPRHKITKRGQNVTFRCDPISEHNRLYWYRQTLGQGPEFLTYFQNEAQLEKSRLLSDRFSAERPKGSFSTLEIQRTEQGDSAMYLCASSLADSYNEQFFGPGTRLTVL.

Concerning this clone itself: Other DNA sequences of this sample code for an identical CDR3. The V and J genes are TRBV13 and TRBJ2-7, with 11 bases lining up with TRBD2. Germline assignment: CDR1 PRHDT and CDR2 FYEKMQ (reference sequence). With 3 bases clipped from V and 2 bases from J, the junction kept 0 bases outside the gene matches. The CDR3 is made up of 14 amino acids. The CDR3 DNA sequence: TGTGCCAGCAGCTTGGGACTAGCGGCCTACGAGCAGTACTTC. Encoded protein: CASSLGLAAYEQYF.

This chain links TRBV25-1 with TRBJ2-2, with no clear D. Between the trimmed V and J ends, which lost 1 base and 1 base, there was a span of 10 bases. The CDR3 totals 16 residues. Germline CDR1 and CDR2: MGHDK and SYGVNS. DNA of the CDR3: TGTGCCAGCAGTGAATTTGGTCACGGGAACACCGGGGAGCTGTTTTTT. Its translation: CASSEFGHGNTGELFF.

The chain couples TRBV7-9 to TRBJ2-1; 8 bases line up with TRBD2. CDR3 length equals 16 residues. Germline assignment: CDR1 SEHNR and CDR2 FQNEAQ (reference sequence). The trim removed 4 bases at V and 0 bases at J, leaving 5 bases unmatched. The CDR3, as DNA: TGTGCCAGCAGCTATCGGGAGGGAACCTCCTACAATGAGCAGTTCTTC. This codes for CASSYREGTSYNEQFF.

With respect to this clone: In the same sample, other DNA sequences code for this CDR3. V gene TRBV27 combines with J gene TRBJ2-1; D is uncertain. Germline-derived CDR1 and CDR2 are MNHEY and SMNVEV (reference sequence). V lost 5 bases to trimming and J lost 4 bases, with 3 bases between them. The CDR3 covers 11 residues. The CDR3 here is CASSRYNEQFF. The CDR3 DNA sequence: TGTGCCAGCAGTAGATACAATGAGCAGTTCTTC.

V usage is TRBV9 and J usage is TRBJ1-5; no reliable D call. Looked up from germline, CDR1 is SGDLS and CDR2 is YYNGEE. V dropped 3 bases and J dropped 5 bases, with 6 bases sitting between them. The CDR3 loop spans 12 amino acids. CDR3: CASSGTDQPQHF. The CDR3 DNA reads TGTGCCAGCAGCGGCACAGATCAGCCCCAGCATTTT.

The chain has TRBV9 and TRBJ2-7; TRBD1 is a possible D gene (5 bases). Germline-derived CDR1 and CDR2 are SGDLS and YYNGEE. The CDR3 is 15 residues long. The V gene lost 4 bases and the J gene lost 0 bases, with 14 bases spanning the gap. In DNA, the CDR3 is TGTGCCAGCAGCCAGGGCCCAGGGAACTCCTACGAGCAGTACTTC. Translating it yields CASSQGPGNSYEQYF.